This TCR beta chain came from a study of blood T cell repertoires in COVID-19. Germline lookup yields CDR1 MNHNS and CDR2 SASEGT. This CDR3 is 16 amino acids long. The germline V and J ends were trimmed by 3 bases and 2 bases, with 16 bases remaining between them. Libraries were prepared by immunoSEQ multiplex PCR; TCRdb keeps only in-frame clonotypes and omits some of them. The table records 120,000 to 150,000 clones, about 85% of them present only once. Sequenced: peripheral blood. The V call is TRBV6-1, the J call TRBJ1-1; D not resolved. The sequence was collected from a human donor in a cohort sampled during active COVID-19. Here the CDR3 DNA reads TGTGCCAGCAGTGAGCGGGCAGCACTAAGAAACACTGAAGCTTTCTTT. It is translated as CASSERAALRNTEAFF.